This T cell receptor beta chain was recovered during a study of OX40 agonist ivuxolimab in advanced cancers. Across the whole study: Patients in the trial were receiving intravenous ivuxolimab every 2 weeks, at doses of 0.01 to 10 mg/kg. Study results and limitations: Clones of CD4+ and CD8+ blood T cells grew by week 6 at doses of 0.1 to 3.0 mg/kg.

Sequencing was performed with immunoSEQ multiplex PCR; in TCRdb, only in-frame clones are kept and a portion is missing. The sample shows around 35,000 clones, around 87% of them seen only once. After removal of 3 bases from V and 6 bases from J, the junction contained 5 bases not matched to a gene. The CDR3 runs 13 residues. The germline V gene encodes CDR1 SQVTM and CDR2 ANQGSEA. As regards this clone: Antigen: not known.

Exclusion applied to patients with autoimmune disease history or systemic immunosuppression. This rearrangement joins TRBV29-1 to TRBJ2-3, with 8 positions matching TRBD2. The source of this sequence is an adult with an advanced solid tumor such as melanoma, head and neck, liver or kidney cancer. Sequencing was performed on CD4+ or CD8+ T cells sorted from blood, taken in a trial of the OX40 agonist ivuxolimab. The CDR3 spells CSVEAGGMDTQYF. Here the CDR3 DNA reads TGCAGCGTTGAGGCGGGGGGAATGGATACGCAGTATTTT.